This T cell receptor beta chain was sequenced during a study of cytomegalovirus exposure and HLA in healthy donors. Overall study results and limits: TCR beta chain V- and J-gene trimming was linked, in a later analysis, to a missense variant in DCLRE1C.

Turning to this clone: The antigen remains undetermined.

Vbeta (60) and Jbeta (13) primers were used in the PCR. The data were produced by immunoSEQ multiplex PCR, yet TCRdb's version contains in-frame clones alone and is incomplete. This table holds some 120,000 clones, approximately 8% found once. This CDR3 has 17 residues. V trimming: 1 base; J trimming: 5 bases; junction bases outside the gene matches: 6. Germline CDR1 LNHNV, CDR2 YYDKDF (reference sequence). The J gene is TRBJ1-6, the V gene TRBV15; the match to TRBD1 covers 9 bases. The receptor's source is a woman in her forties in good health and CMV-seropositive. Sequencing input: PBMCs. The CDR3 DNA reads TGTGCCACCAGCAGAGTACAGGGGGCTGTGAATAATTCACCCCTCCACTTT. Translating it yields CATSRVQGAVNNSPLHF.